The clone carrying this T cell receptor beta chain was seen only a few times. Its target is unknown. It was 5'RACE with constant-segment primers that produced the TCR alpha and TCR beta cDNA libraries, which carried sample barcodes and UMIs. One entry per CDR3 protein, called by TCRdb with MiXCR from the 5' RACE reads. The repertoire holds 200,000 to 250,000 distinct CDR3 sequences, with 9.5% to 10% as singletons. This sample stems from a study of T-cell memory formation after mild COVID-19. The wider study: Clusters of TCRs were largely donor specific. Whole-study findings and limits: Clones shrinking from day 15 to 85 showed even CD4/CD8 mixes; later expanders tilted CD4+. Some SARS-CoV-2-responding clones were already detected in memory before infection.

The source material was PBMCs or a T cell subset sorted from them (not recorded which). This receptor was identified in a young man who had mild COVID-19 (a few samples of this study predate the infection). Cell type and time point are not known.

The CDR3 region is CASSLSLVEDTQYF. The CDR3 DNA reads as TGTGCCAGCAGTTTATCGCTAGTAGAAGATACGCAGTATTTT. V and J are TRBV28 and TRBJ2-3; no clear D gene. This CDR3 comprises 14 residues. Germline V gene lookup returns CDR1 MDHEN and CDR2 SYDVKM. Trimming stripped 1 base from V and 5 bases from J, with 10 bases between. Together with reference TRBV28 and TRBJ2-3, the CDR3 gives the full variable domain: DVKVTQSSRYLVKRTGEKVFLECVQDMDHENMFWYRQDPGLGLRLIYFSYDVKMKEKGDIPEGYSVSREKKERFSLILESASTNQTSMYLCASSLSLVEDTQYFGPGTRLTVL.